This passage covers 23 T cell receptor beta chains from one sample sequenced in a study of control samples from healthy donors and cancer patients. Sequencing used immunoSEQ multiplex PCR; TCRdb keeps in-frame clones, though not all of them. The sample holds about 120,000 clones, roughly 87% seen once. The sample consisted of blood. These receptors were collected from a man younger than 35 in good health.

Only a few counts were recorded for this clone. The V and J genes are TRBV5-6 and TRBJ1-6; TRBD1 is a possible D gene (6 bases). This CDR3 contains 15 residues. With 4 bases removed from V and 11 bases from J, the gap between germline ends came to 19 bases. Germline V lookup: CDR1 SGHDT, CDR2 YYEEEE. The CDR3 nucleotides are TGTGCCAGCAGCCGAGAGACAGGTGCTTCGCCACCCCTCCACTTT. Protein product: CASSRETGASPPLHF. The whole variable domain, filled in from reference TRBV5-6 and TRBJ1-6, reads DAGVTQSPTHLIKTRGQQVTLRCSPKSGHDTVSWYQQALGQGPQFIFQYYEEEERQRGNFPDRFSGHQFPNYSSELNVNALLLGDSALYLCASSRETGASPPLHFGNGTRLTVT.

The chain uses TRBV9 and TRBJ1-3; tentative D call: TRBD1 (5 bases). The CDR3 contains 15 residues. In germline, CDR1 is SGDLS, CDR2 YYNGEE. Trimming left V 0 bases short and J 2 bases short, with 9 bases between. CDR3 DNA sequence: TGTGCCAGCAGCGTAGCGGGAGGGGCTGGAAACACCATATATTTT. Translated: CASSVAGGAGNTIYF.

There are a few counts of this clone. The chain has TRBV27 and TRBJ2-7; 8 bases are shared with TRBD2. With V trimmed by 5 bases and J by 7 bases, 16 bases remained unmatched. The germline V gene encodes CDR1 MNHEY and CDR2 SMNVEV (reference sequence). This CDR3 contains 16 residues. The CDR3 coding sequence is TGTGCCAGCAGTCCATTCCTAGCGGGCCAAGAGAGGGAGCAGTACTTC. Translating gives CASSPFLAGQEREQYF.

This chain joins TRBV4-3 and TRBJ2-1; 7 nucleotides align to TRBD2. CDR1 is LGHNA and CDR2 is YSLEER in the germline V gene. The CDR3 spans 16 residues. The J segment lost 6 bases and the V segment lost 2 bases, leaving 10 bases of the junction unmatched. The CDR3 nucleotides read TGCGCCAGCAGCCAACAGGGCGCGGGAGTCGGCAATGAGCAGTTCTTC. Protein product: CASSQQGAGVGNEQFF.

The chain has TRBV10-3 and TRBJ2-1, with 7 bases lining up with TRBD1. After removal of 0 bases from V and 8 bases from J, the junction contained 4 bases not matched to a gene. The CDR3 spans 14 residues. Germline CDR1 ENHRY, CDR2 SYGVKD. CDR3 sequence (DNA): TGTGCCATCAGTGAGTCGGACAGGTTCCATGAGCAGTTCTTC. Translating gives CAISESDRFHEQFF.

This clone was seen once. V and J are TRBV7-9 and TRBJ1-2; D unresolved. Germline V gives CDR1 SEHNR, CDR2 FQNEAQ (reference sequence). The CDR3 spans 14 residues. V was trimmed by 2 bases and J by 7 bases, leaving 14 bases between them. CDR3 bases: TGTGCCAGCAGCTTACCCTTAAACCCAGCTGGCTACACCTTC. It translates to CASSLPLNPAGYTF. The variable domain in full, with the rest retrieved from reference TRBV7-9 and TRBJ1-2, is DTGVSQNPRHKITKRGQNVTFRCDPISEHNRLYWYRQTLGQGPEFLTYFQNEAQLEKSRLLSDRFSAERPKGSFSTLEIQRTEQGDSAMYLCASSLPLNPAGYTFGSGTRLTVV.

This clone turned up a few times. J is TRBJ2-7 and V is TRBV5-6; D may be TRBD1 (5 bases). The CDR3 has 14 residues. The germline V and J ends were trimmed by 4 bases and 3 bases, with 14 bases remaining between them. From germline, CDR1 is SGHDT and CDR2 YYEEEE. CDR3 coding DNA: TGTGCCAGCAGCCCTCCCCAGGGAAACTACGAGCAGTACTTC. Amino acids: CASSPPQGNYEQYF.

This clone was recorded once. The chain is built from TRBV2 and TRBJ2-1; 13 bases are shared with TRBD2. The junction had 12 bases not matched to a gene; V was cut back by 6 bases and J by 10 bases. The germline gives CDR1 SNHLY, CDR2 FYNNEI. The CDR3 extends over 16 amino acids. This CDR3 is CASSVTSGRAGGEQFF. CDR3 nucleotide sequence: TGTGCCAGCAGCGTAACTAGCGGGAGGGCCGGGGGAGAGCAGTTCTTC.

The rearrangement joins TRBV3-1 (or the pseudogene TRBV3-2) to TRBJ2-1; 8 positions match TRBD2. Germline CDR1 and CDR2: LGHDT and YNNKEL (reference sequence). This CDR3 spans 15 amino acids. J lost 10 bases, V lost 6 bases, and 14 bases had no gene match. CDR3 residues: CASRGGSGRVGEQFF. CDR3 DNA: TGTGCCAGCAGGGGGGGGAGCGGGAGAGTCGGGGAGCAGTTCTTC.

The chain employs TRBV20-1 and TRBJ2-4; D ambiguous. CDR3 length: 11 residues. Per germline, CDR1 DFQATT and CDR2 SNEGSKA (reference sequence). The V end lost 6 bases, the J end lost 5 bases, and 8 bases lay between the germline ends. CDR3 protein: CSATVQNIQYF. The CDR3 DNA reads TGCAGTGCCACAGTTCAAAACATTCAGTACTTC.

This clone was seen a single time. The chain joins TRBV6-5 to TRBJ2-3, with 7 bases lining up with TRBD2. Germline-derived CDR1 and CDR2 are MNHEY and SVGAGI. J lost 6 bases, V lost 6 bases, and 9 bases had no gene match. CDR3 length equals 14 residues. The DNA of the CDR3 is TGTGCCAGCAGCCCAGCGGGAATAGGGGATACGCAGTATTTT. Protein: CASSPAGIGDTQYF.

The CDR3 coding sequence is TGTGCCAGCAGCGAGGACAGGGGTCGAAACATTCAGTACTTC. Translation gives CASSEDRGRNIQYF. V usage is TRBV3-1 (or the pseudogene TRBV3-2) and J usage is TRBJ2-4, with 9 bases fitting TRBD1. Unmatched junction bases numbered 5, after V lost 5 bases and J lost 6 bases. The germline V gene encodes CDR1 LGHDT and CDR2 YNNKEL (reference sequence). The CDR3 has 14 amino acids.

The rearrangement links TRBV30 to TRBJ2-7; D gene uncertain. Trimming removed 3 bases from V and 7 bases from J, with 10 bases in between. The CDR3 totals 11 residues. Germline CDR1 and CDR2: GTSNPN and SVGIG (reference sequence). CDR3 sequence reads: CAWSLLWEQYF. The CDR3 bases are TGTGCCTGGAGCCTCCTTTGGGAGCAGTACTTC. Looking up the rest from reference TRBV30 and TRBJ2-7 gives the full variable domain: SQTIHQWPATLVQPVGSPLSLECTVEGTSNPNLYWYRQAAGRGLQLLFYSVGIGQISSEVPQNLSASRPQDRQFILSSKKLLLSDSGFYLCAWSLLWEQYFGPGTRLTVT.

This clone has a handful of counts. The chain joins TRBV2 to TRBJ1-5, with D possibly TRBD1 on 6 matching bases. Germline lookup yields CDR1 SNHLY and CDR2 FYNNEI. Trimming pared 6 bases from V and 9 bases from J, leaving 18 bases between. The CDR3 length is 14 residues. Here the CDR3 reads CASSHTQGYGPQHF. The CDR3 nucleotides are TGTGCCAGCAGCCATACACAGGGTTACGGGCCCCAGCATTTT. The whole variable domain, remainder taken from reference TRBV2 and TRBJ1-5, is EPEVTQTPSHQVTQMGQEVILRCVPISNHLYFYWYRQILGQKVEFLVSFYNNEISEKSEIFDDQFSVERPDGSNFTLKIRSTKLEDSAMYFCASSHTQGYGPQHFGDGTRLSIL.

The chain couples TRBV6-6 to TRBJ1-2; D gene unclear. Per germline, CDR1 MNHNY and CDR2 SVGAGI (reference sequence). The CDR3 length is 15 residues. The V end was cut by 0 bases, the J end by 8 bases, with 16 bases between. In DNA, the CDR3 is TGTGCCAGCAGTTACTCGAAATCCCAGGCGACGGGCTACACCTTC. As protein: CASSYSKSQATGYTF.

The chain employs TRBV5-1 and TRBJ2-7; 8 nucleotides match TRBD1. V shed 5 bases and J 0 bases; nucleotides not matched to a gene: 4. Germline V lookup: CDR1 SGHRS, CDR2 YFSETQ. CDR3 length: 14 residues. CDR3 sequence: CASRLTGDSYEQYF. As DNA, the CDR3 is TGCGCCAGCAGACTGACAGGGGACTCCTACGAGCAGTACTTC.

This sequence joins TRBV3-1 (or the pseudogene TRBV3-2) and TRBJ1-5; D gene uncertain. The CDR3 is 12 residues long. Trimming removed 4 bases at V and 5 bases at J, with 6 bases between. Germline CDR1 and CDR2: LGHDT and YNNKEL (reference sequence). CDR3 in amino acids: CASSRLDQPQHF. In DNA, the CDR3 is TGTGCCAGCAGCCGACTCGATCAGCCCCAGCATTTT.

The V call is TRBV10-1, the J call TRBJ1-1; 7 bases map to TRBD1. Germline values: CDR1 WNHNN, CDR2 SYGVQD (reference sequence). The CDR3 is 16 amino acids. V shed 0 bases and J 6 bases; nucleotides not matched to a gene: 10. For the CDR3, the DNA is TGCGCCAGCAGTGAGTCGTTTCAGGGACAGCGGGCTGAAGCTTTCTTT. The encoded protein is CASSESFQGQRAEAFF.

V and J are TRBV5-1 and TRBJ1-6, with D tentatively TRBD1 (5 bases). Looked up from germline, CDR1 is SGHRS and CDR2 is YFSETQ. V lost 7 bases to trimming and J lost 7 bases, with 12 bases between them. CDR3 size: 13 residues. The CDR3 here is CASHRDGNSPLHF. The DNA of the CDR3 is TGCGCCAGCCACCGGGACGGAAATTCACCCCTCCACTTT. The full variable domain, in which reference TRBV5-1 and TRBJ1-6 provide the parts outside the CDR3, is KAGVTQTPRYLIKTRGQQVTLSCSPISGHRSVSWYQQTPGQGLQFLFEYFSETQRNKGNFPGRFSGRQFSNSRSEMNVSTLELGDSALYLCASHRDGNSPLHFGNGTRLTVT.

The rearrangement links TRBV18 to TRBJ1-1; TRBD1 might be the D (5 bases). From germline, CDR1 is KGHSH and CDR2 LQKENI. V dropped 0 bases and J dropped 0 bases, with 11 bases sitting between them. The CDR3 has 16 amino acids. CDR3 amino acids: CASSPPTALMNTEAFF. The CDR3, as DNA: TGTGCCAGCTCACCACCGACAGCTTTGATGAACACTGAAGCTTTCTTT. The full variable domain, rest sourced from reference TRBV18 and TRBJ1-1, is NAGVMQNPRHLVRRRGQEARLRCSPMKGHSHVYWYRQLPEEGLKFMVYLQKENIIDESGMPKERFSAEFPKEGPSILRIQQVVRGDSAAYFCASSPPTALMNTEAFFGQGTRLTVV.

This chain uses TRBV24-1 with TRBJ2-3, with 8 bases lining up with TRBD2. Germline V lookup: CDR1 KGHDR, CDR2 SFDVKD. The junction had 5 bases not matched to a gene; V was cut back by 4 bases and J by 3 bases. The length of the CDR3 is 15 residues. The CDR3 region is CATSDRGGGTDTQYF. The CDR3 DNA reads TGTGCCACCAGTGACCGGGGGGGCGGAACAGATACGCAGTATTTT.

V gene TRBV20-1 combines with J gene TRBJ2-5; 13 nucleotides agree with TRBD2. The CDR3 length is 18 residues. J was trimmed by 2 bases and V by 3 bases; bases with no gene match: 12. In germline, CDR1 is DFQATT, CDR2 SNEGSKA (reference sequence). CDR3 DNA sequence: TGCAGTGCTAGTTTGCCCCTTGGACTAGCGGGAGTACAAGAGACCCAGTACTTC. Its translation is CSASLPLGLAGVQETQYF.

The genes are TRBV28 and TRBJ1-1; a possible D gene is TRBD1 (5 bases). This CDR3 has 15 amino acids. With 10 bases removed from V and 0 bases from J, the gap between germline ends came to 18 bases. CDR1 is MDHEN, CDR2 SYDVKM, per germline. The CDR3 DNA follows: TGTGCCATCGCACCCCGACAGATTTTGAACACTGAAGCTTTCTTT. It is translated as CAIAPRQILNTEAFF.